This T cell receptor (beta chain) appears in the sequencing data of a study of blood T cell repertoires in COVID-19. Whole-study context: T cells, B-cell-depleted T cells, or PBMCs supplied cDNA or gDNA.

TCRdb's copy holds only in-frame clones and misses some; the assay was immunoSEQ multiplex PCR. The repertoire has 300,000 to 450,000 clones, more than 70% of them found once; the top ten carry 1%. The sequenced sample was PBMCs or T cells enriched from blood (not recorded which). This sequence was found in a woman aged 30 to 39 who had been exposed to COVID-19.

The CDR3 region is CASSLALASSYNEQFF. The DNA of the CDR3 is TGTGCCAGCAGCTTAGCGTTAGCGAGCTCCTACAATGAGCAGTTCTTC. The rearrangement joins TRBV7-7 to TRBJ2-1; the D gene is possibly TRBD2 (5 bases). Germline CDR1 SSHAT, CDR2 FNYEAQ (reference sequence). CDR3 length: 16 residues. Trimming shortened V by 0 bases and J by 0 bases, and 9 bases separated the two germline ends.